This T cell receptor beta chain was obtained from a study of PD-1 blockade in classical Hodgkin lymphoma. Points from the study as a whole: In CD4+ cells, TCR diversity went up significantly by C4D1, but in CD8+ cells it did not. Compared with healthy donors, newly diagnosed patients reportedly showed lower baseline TCR diversity.

CDR1 and CDR2 (germline): SGHDT, YYEEEE. The CDR3 runs to 15 residues. V lost 2 bases and J 7 bases, leaving 13 bases between the germline ends. Time point defined: cycle 4 day 1 (C4D1), after about 6 weeks of nivolumab. Relapses following autologous stem cell transplantation were seen in all patients, with brentuximab vedotin exposure varying. TCRdb keeps only in-frame clones here, not all; method: immunoSEQ multiplex PCR. The sample yields 10,000 or so clones, approximately 87% seen once. About this clone itself: Its target is not known.

The TCR was taken from a human donor with classical Hodgkin lymphoma. This specimen consisted of peripheral blood mononuclear cells (PBMCs), obtained before the fourth cycle of nivolumab. V and J are TRBV5-6 and TRBJ1-6; D not resolved. The CDR3 nucleotides read TGTGCCAGCAGCTTCCGATGGACTGGCAATTCACCCCTCCACTTT. Translating gives CASSFRWTGNSPLHF.